These 26 T cell receptor beta chains were all obtained from the same sample, sequenced in a study of T cells in Graves' hyperthyroidism and ophthalmopathy (dated by TCRdb to the late 2010s). Library creation used multiplex PCR. The sequencing machine was an Illumina HiSeq 2000. Amplification of TCR beta CDR3 regions was carried out from RNA transcripts. The first round of RT-PCR for the TCR CDR3 was performed with the HTBI primer set and the Qiagen OneStep RT-PCR kit. Starting from the raw public reads, TCRdb applied fastp trimming at Q25, assembled clones with MiXCR and retained in-frame beta chains. For every CDR3 protein sequence, its rows merge into one entry that carries the most common genes and DNA. Present in this sample are over 500,000 distinct CDR3 sequences, roughly 15% of which were seen just once. The ten largest clones take up around 32% of the sample. The specimen was blood. Receptors were obtained from a woman aged 25 to 39 with Graves' ophthalmopathy.

In this sample, this clonotype turned up once. The chain employs TRBV20-1 and TRBJ2-2; perhaps TRBD1 as D (6 bases). The V gene's germline CDR1 is DFQATT and CDR2 SNEGSKA (reference sequence). Trimming cost V 0 bases and J 6 bases, with 11 bases left between them. The CDR3 length is 14 residues. CDR3 in amino acids: CSARDNAGAGELFF. The CDR3 DNA is TGCAGTGCTAGAGATAACGCAGGGGCCGGGGAGCTGTTTTTT.

This clonotype was seen repeatedly, ten times or more. The chain has TRBV4-3 and TRBJ2-7; D perhaps matches TRBD1 (5 bases). V was trimmed by 0 bases and J by 7 bases, leaving 16 bases between them. The V gene's germline CDR1 is LGHNA and CDR2 YSLEER. The CDR3 sequence is 15 residues long. CDR3 nucleotide sequence: TGCGCCAGCAGCCAAGATCCCCAGGGAATTGGTGAGCAGTACTTC. It codes for CASSQDPQGIGEQYF.

This clonotype was recorded a few times. The chain recombines TRBV9 with TRBJ2-2; 9 bases match TRBD2. CDR1 and CDR2 (germline): SGDLS, YYNGEE. This CDR3 has 18 amino acids. With V trimmed by 0 bases and J by 4 bases, 10 bases remained unmatched. The CDR3 DNA reads TGTGCCAGCAGCGTAGGGGTTAGCGGGAGCATAGTCACCGGGGAGCTGTTTTTT. This codes for CASSVGVSGSIVTGELFF.

This rearrangement joins TRBV25-1 to TRBJ2-1; possibly TRBD2 for D (6 bases). This CDR3 region has 12 residues. In germline, CDR1 is MGHDK, CDR2 SYGVNS. Trimming took 1 base from V and 10 from J, leaving 8 bases between them. The CDR3 coding sequence is TGTGCCAGCAGTGAATCTGGGGGGGAGCAGTTCTTC. As protein: CASSESGGEQFF.

This clonotype has at least ten counts. The chain has TRBV20-1 and TRBJ2-5; maybe TRBD2 (5 bases). CDR3 size: 13 residues. Trimming stripped 3 bases from V and 3 bases from J, with 11 bases between. CDR1 and CDR2 (germline): DFQATT, SNEGSKA (reference sequence). The CDR3 region has the DNA TGCAGTGCTAGGGTGGAGGCCGAAGAGACCCAGTACTTC. Translated, it gives CSARVEAEETQYF.

This clonotype occurred many times. The chain recombines TRBV7-2 with TRBJ2-5; 14 bases line up with TRBD2. This CDR3 has 17 amino acids. V shed 4 bases, J shed 4 bases, and the junction held 8 bases outside the gene matches. In germline, CDR1 is SGHTA, CDR2 FQGNSA. CDR3 DNA: TGTGCCAGCAGCTCCACGACTAGCGGGAGGGCCGCAGAGACCCAGTACTTC. Its protein is CASSSTTSGRAAETQYF. Combining the CDR3 with reference TRBV7-2 and TRBJ2-5 gives the whole variable domain GAGVSQSPSNKVTEKGKDVELRCDPISGHTALYWYRQSLGQGLEFLIYFQGNSAPDKSGLPSDRFSAERTGGSVSTLTIQRTQQEDSAVYLCASSSTTSGRAAETQYFGPGTRLLVL.

This clonotype was detected many times. The chain recombines TRBV28 with TRBJ2-1; TRBD1 is a possible D gene (6 bases). This CDR3 has 13 amino acids. Germline assignment: CDR1 MDHEN and CDR2 SYDVKM. The ends were cut back, 6 bases at V and 3 bases at J, with 9 bases in the middle. Here the CDR3 reads CASRTGHYNEQFF. CDR3 DNA: TGTGCCAGCAGGACGGGACACTACAATGAGCAGTTCTTC.

This clonotype came up many times. The chain has TRBV7-2 and TRBJ2-3, with unresolved D. CDR1 is SGHTA, CDR2 FQGNSA, per germline. The CDR3 runs 13 residues. V was cut by 5 bases and J by 2 bases, with 8 bases left in between. CDR3 amino acids: CASSPSPTDTQYF. The CDR3 region has the DNA TGTGCCAGCAGCCCCTCCCCCACAGATACGCAGTATTTT.

In its sample, this clonotype was seen many times. The chain joins TRBV5-1 to TRBJ2-7, with D possibly TRBD1 on 5 matching bases. The CDR3 loop spans 14 amino acids. Trimming took 4 bases from V and 0 from J, leaving 11 bases between them. The germline CDR1 and CDR2 sequences are SGHRS and YFSETQ. The CDR3 loop is CASSTRQSSYEQYF. The CDR3 bases are TGCGCCAGCAGCACCCGACAGAGCTCCTACGAGCAGTACTTC.

A few counts support this clonotype. The chain couples TRBV5-4 to TRBJ2-7; possibly TRBD1 for D (5 bases). Germline V gene lookup returns CDR1 SGHNT and CDR2 YYREEE (reference sequence). V was trimmed by 0 bases and J by 2 bases, leaving 9 bases between them. The CDR3 length is 14 residues. CDR3 in amino acids: CASSLGQNPYEQYF. The DNA for the CDR3 is TGTGCCAGCAGCTTGGGACAGAACCCCTACGAGCAGTACTTC.

V usage is TRBV2 and J usage is TRBJ1-5; D gene uncertain. The CDR3 length is 13 residues. The germline gives CDR1 SNHLY, CDR2 FYNNEI. Trimming removed 0 bases from V and 9 bases from J, with 9 bases in between. This CDR3 is CASSEAGNSPQHF. Here the CDR3 DNA reads TGTGCCAGCAGTGAAGCGGGAAATTCGCCCCAGCATTTT.

This chain joins TRBV19 and TRBJ2-1; 7 nucleotides agree with TRBD2. The CDR3 is made up of 16 amino acids. The germline gives CDR1 LNHDA, CDR2 SQIVND (reference sequence). V was pared by 5 bases and J by 7 bases, with 14 bases of the junction left unmatched. The DNA for the CDR3 is TGTGCCAGTAGTCTTCTAGGTGCGGGAGACAAGAATGAGCAGTTCTTC. Translation: CASSLLGAGDKNEQFF.

The sample holds many counts of this clonotype. The rearrangement links TRBV11-2 to TRBJ2-1; D is uncertain. The CDR3 has 13 amino acids. Germline CDR1 is SGHAT and CDR2 is FQNNGV. Deletions cut 5 bases from V and 5 bases from J, with 10 bases between. CDR3 amino acids: CASSPRSNNEQFF. The CDR3 region has the DNA TGTGCCAGCAGCCCCCGTTCAAACAATGAGCAGTTCTTC. Combining the CDR3 with reference TRBV11-2 and TRBJ2-1 gives the whole variable domain EAGVAQSPRYKIIEKRQSVAFWCNPISGHATLYWYQQILGQGPKLLIQFQNNGVVDDSQLPKDRFSAERLKGVDSTLKIQPAKLEDSAVYLCASSPRSNNEQFFGPGTRLTVL.

The chain is built from TRBV28 and TRBJ2-2; TRBD1 matches at 7 bases. Germline CDR1 and CDR2: MDHEN and SYDVKM. The CDR3 is 17 residues long. Losses at the gene ends were 5 bases for V and 0 bases for J; bases not matched to a gene: 9. DNA for the CDR3: TGTGCCAGCAGTGACTTACCGGGACAGCCGAACACCGGGGAGCTGTTTTTT. Its protein is CASSDLPGQPNTGELFF.

The sample holds a few counts of this clonotype. The J gene is TRBJ2-7, the V gene TRBV25-1, with D hard to call. Looked up from germline, CDR1 is MGHDK and CDR2 is SYGVNS. With 3 bases removed from V and 2 bases from J, the gap between germline ends came to 8 bases. The CDR3 is made up of 13 amino acids. This chain's CDR3 is CASSEPGAYEQYF. The CDR3 DNA reads as TGTGCCAGCAGTGAGCCAGGCGCCTACGAGCAGTACTTC.

This clonotype was seen more than once but under ten times. The chain recombines TRBV7-2 with TRBJ2-2; 7 nucleotides match TRBD2. The CDR3 loop spans 16 amino acids. V trimming: 5 bases; J trimming: 2 bases; junction bases outside the gene matches: 8. Germline lookup yields CDR1 SGHTA and CDR2 FQGNSA. CDR3 coding DNA: TGTGCCAGCAGCCCCGCCGGGACTACCAACACCGGGGAGCTGTTTTTT. Residues: CASSPAGTTNTGELFF. The full variable domain, in which reference TRBV7-2 and TRBJ2-2 provide the parts outside the CDR3, is GAGVSQSPSNKVTEKGKDVELRCDPISGHTALYWYRQSLGQGLEFLIYFQGNSAPDKSGLPSDRFSAERTGGSVSTLTIQRTQQEDSAVYLCASSPAGTTNTGELFFGEGSRLTVL.

This clonotype was seen at least ten times. V and J are TRBV12-3 or TRBV12-4 and TRBJ1-1, with D maybe TRBD1 (5 bases). Between the trimmed V and J ends, which lost 5 bases and 0 bases, there was a span of 10 bases. The CDR3 runs to 14 residues. The CDR3 DNA reads TGTGCCAGCAGTACACAGGTCATGAACACTGAAGCTTTCTTT. Residues: CASSTQVMNTEAFF.

The table lists this clonotype with a few counts. The V and J genes are TRBV28 and TRBJ1-2, with 9 bases matching TRBD1. CDR1 MDHEN and CDR2 SYDVKM come from the germline V gene. Trimming took 6 bases from V and 1 from J; bases not matched to a gene: 9. This CDR3 spans 16 amino acids. CDR3 region: CASSQTGTGFNYGYTF. The DNA for the CDR3 is TGTGCCAGCAGCCAAACCGGGACAGGGTTTAACTATGGCTACACCTTC.

In its sample, this clonotype was seen many times. The V and J genes are TRBV6-1 and TRBJ2-7; 8 positions agree with TRBD2. The CDR3 contains 17 residues. Germline CDR1 reads MNHNS; CDR2 reads SASEGT. V trimming: 7 bases; J trimming: 3 bases; junction bases outside the gene matches: 17. The chain's CDR3 is CASNRSPGGRYVYEQYF. Here the CDR3 DNA reads TGTGCCAGCAACCGTTCTCCGGGCGGGAGGTATGTCTACGAGCAGTACTTC.

This clonotype appeared a few times. The chain combines TRBV5-1 with TRBJ2-5; 8 bases fit TRBD1. The CDR3 has 15 amino acids. CDR1 and CDR2 (germline): SGHRS, YFSETQ. After removal of 5 bases from V and 4 bases from J, the junction contained 10 bases not matched to a gene. The CDR3, as DNA: TGCGCCAGCAGATCCGACAGGGGACTGGGAGAGACCCAGTACTTC. The encoded protein is CASRSDRGLGETQYF.

This clonotype was observed many times. The J gene is TRBJ1-1, the V gene TRBV20-1, with a weak D call TRBD1 (6 bases). The germline V gene encodes CDR1 DFQATT and CDR2 SNEGSKA (reference sequence). The CDR3 is 13 amino acids. V lost 5 bases and J lost 4, with 14 bases in between. The CDR3 loop is CSAQRGTGTEAFF. The DNA of the CDR3 is TGCAGTGCTCAGAGGGGGACGGGCACTGAAGCTTTCTTT.

The gene calls are TRBV5-8 and TRBJ2-2; D might be TRBD2 (6 bases). The germline V gene has CDR1 SGHTS and CDR2 YDEGEE. Trimming left V 3 bases short and J 6 bases short, with 9 bases between. There are 13 residues in the CDR3. CDR3 bases: TGTGCCAGCAGCTGGGGGGACCCCGGGGAGCTGTTTTTT. Protein sequence: CASSWGDPGELFF.

As to this clonotype: A much larger clone lies one base from this, so it may be a read error. The CDR3 spells CSAPDSPHQYF. As DNA, the CDR3 is TGCAGTGCTCCGGACAGCCCGCACCAGTACTTC. This chain joins TRBV20-1 and TRBJ2-5; D might be TRBD1 (6 bases). The germline V and J ends were trimmed by 5 bases and 10 bases, with 14 bases remaining between them. CDR1 is DFQATT and CDR2 is SNEGSKA in the germline V gene (reference sequence). The CDR3 is 11 residues long.

This clonotype was seen repeatedly, ten times or more. This sequence joins TRBV3-1 and TRBJ2-2, with D unresolved. The CDR3 runs to 17 residues. Looked up from germline, CDR1 is LGHDT and CDR2 is YNNKEL (reference sequence). Trimming shortened V by 0 bases and J by 4 bases, and 15 bases separated the two germline ends. CDR3 DNA: TGTGCCAGCAGCCAAGAAAGGGCCCTGAGAGGCACCGGGGAGCTGTTTTTT. Its translation: CASSQERALRGTGELFF.

This clonotype came up many times. This sequence joins TRBV12-3 or TRBV12-4 and TRBJ2-3, with a possible D match to TRBD1 (5 bases). The CDR3 spans 13 residues. V shed 3 bases and J shed 4 bases, with 8 bases lying between them. CDR3 in amino acids: CASSFRESDTQYF. The CDR3 bases are TGTGCCAGCAGTTTCAGGGAATCAGATACGCAGTATTTT.

This chain links TRBV27 with TRBJ2-1; D uncertain. V lost 6 bases and J 0 bases, leaving 9 bases between the germline ends. The length of the CDR3 is 14 residues. Germline CDR1 is MNHEY and CDR2 is SMNVEV (reference sequence). As DNA, the CDR3 is TGTGCCAGCAGCCGACAAATCTCCTACAATGAGCAGTTCTTC. Encoded protein: CASSRQISYNEQFF.